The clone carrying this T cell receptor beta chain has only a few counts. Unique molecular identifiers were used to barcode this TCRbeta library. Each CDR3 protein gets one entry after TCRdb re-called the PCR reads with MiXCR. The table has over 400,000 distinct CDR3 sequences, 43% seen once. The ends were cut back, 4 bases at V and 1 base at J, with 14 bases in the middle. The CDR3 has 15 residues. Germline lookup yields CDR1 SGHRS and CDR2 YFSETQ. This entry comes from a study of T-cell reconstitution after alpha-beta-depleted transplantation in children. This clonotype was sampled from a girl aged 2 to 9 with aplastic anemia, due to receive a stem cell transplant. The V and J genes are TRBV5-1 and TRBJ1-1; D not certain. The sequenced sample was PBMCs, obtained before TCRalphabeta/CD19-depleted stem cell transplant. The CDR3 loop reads CASSPPNRENTEAFF. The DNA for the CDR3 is TGCGCCAGCAGCCCACCCAACCGGGAGAACACTGAAGCTTTCTTT.